The clone carrying this T cell receptor beta chain has at least ten counts. The antigen remains unidentified. V dropped 5 bases and J dropped 3; count of bases not matched to a gene: 5. This CDR3 region has 14 residues. This sample is part of a study of early T cells in non-severe SARS-CoV-2 infection. Overall study findings and caveats: The VDJdb matching leaned toward anti-spike CD8 responses and overlooked private and CD4 specificities.

cDNA molecules, individually, were tagged with unique molecular identifiers. Each CDR3 protein is one row after TCRdb ran MiXCR on the 5' RACE reads. Here the sample spans around 50,000 distinct CDR3 sequences, roughly 6.2% being singletons. The receptor was isolated from an adult who was a healthcare worker with PCR-confirmed SARS-CoV-2 infection or an uninfected control (not recorded which). The sample taken for sequencing was whole blood. This chain connects TRBV12-3 or TRBV12-4 to TRBJ2-7; 9 nucleotides agree with TRBD1. The CDR3 DNA reads TGTGCCAGCAGTAGGACAGGGGTTGGCTACGAGCAGTACTTC. Translated: CASSRTGVGYEQYF.